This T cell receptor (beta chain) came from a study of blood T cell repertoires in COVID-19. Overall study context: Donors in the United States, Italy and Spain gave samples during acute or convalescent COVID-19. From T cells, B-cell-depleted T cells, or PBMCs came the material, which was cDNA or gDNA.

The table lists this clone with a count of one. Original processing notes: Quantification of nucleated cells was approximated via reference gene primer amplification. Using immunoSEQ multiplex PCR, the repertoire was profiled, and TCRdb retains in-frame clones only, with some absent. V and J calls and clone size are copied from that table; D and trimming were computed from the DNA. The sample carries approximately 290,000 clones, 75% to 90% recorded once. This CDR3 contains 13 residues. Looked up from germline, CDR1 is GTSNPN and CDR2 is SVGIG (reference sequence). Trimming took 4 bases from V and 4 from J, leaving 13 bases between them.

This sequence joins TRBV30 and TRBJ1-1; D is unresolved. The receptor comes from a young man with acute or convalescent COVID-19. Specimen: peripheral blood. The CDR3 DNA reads TGTGCCTGGACCCCGGTTGGTCGCACTGAAGCTTTCTTT. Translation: CAWTPVGRTEAFF.